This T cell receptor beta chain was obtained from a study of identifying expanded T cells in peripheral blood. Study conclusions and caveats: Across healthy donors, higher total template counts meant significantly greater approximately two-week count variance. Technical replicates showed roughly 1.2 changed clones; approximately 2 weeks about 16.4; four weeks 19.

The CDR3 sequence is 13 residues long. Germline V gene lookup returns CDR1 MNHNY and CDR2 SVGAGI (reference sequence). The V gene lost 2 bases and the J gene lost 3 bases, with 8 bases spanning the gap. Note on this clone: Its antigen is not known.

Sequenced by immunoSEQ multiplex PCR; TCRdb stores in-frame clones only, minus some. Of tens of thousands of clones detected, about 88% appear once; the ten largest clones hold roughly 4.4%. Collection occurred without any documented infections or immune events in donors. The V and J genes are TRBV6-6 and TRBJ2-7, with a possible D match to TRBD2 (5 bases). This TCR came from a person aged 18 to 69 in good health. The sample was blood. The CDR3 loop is CASSYLTSYEQYF. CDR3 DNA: TGTGCCAGCAGTTACCTAACTAGCTACGAGCAGTACTTC.